This T cell receptor beta chain originates from a study of CD8+ T cells in alopecia areata. General study findings and limits: Lesional tissue from the scalp (especially in alopecia totalis/universalis) showed higher clonality than normal scalp. Tofacitinib yielded significantly lower scalp clonality and fewer expanded CD8+ clones among the top 100.

Reverse transcription of extracted RNA yielded cDNA, which provided the sequencing template. TCRdb keeps only in-frame clones here, not all; method: immunoSEQ multiplex PCR. Of approximately 280,000 clones listed, about three fifths are singletons. V was trimmed by 3 bases and J by 2 bases, leaving 11 bases between them. This CDR3 is 14 amino acids long. Germline V CDR1 and CDR2: MGHRA, YSYEKL. Comment on this clone: Its target is unknown.

Treatment meaning: oral pan-JAK inhibitor, 5-10 mg twice daily. Researchers gathered lesional scalp punch biopsies and peripheral blood from patients with alopecia areata. PBMCs provided sorted CD4+ and CD8+ T cells. The specimen was CD4+ T cells sorted from blood, collected at week 24, from a patient treated with tofacitinib. The sequence came from a human donor with alopecia areata. This chain uses TRBV4-1 with TRBJ2-7, with a possible D match to TRBD1 (5 bases). The DNA for the CDR3 is TGCGCCAGCAGCCAGCCAGGGTCTCCCTACGAGCAGTACTTC. Translated: CASSQPGSPYEQYF.